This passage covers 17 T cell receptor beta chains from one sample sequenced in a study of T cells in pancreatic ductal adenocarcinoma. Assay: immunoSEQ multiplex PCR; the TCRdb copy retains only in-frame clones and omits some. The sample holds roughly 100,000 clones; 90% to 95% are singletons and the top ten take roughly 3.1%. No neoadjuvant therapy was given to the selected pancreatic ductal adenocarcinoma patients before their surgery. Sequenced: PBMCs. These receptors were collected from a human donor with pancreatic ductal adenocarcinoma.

Here the CDR3 reads CASSLPGTVVETQYF. In DNA form, the CDR3 reads TGCGCCAGCAGCTTGCCCGGGACAGTAGTGGAGACCCAGTACTTC. The chain has TRBV5-1 and TRBJ2-5; 7 positions agree with TRBD1. From germline, CDR1 is SGHRS and CDR2 YFSETQ. V gave up 1 base and J gave up 5 bases; unmatched junction bases: 8. The CDR3 is 15 residues long. The full variable domain, with the rest looked up from reference TRBV5-1 and TRBJ2-5, is KAGVTQTPRYLIKTRGQQVTLSCSPISGHRSVSWYQQTPGQGLQFLFEYFSETQRNKGNFPGRFSGRQFSNSRSEMNVSTLELGDSALYLCASSLPGTVVETQYFGPGTRLLVL.

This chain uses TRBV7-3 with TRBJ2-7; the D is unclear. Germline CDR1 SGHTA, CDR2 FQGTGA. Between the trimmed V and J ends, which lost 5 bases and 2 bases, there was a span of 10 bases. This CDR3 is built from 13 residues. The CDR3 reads CASSPSAAYEQYF. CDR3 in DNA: TGTGCCAGCAGCCCCTCGGCGGCCTACGAGCAGTACTTC.

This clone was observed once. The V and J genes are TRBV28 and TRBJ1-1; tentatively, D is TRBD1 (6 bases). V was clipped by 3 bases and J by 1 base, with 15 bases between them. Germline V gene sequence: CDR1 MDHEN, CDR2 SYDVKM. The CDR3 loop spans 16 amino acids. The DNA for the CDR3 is TGTGCCAGCAGTTTTCCGCCCGGACAGACGAACACTGAAGCTTTCTTT. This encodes CASSFPPGQTNTEAFF.

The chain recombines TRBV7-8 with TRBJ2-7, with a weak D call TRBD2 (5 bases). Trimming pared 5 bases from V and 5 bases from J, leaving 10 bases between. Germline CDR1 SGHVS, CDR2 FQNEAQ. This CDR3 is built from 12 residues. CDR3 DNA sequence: TGTGCCAGCAGCCGGACTGAGGACGAGCAGTACTTC. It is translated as CASSRTEDEQYF.

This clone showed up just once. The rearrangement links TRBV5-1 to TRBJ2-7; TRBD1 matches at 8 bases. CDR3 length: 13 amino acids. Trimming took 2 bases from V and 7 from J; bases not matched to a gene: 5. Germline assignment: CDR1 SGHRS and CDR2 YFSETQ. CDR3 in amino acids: CASSFQGAKEQYF. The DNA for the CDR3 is TGCGCCAGCAGCTTCCAGGGGGCTAAAGAGCAGTACTTC.

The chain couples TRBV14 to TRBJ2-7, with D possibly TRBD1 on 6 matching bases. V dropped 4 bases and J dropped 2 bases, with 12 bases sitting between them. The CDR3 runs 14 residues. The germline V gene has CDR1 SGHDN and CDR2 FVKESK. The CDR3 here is CASSPTGSAYEQYF. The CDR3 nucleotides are TGTGCCAGCAGCCCGACAGGTTCGGCCTACGAGCAGTACTTC.

CDR3 protein: CASRRDNSDTQYF. CDR3 DNA sequence: TGTGCCAGTAGGAGGGACAACTCAGATACGCAGTATTTT. This rearrangement joins TRBV19 to TRBJ2-3; D is perhaps TRBD1 (6 bases). Germline CDR1 reads LNHDA; CDR2 reads SQIVND (reference sequence). The CDR3 runs to 13 residues. Between the trimmed V and J ends, which lost 6 bases and 4 bases, there was a span of 11 bases.

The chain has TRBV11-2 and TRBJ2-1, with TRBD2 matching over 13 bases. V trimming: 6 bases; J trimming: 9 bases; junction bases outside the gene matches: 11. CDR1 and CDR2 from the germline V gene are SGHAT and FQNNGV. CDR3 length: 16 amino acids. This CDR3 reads CASRRPGTSGMGEQFF. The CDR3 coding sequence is TGTGCCAGCAGACGGCCCGGGACTAGCGGGATGGGTGAGCAGTTCTTC. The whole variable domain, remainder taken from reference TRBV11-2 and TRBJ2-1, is EAGVAQSPRYKIIEKRQSVAFWCNPISGHATLYWYQQILGQGPKLLIQFQNNGVVDDSQLPKDRFSAERLKGVDSTLKIQPAKLEDSAVYLCASRRPGTSGMGEQFFGPGTRLTVL.

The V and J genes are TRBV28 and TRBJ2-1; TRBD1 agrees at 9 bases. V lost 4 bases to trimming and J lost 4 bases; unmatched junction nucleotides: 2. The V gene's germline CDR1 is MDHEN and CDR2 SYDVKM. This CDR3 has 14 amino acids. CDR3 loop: CASSSGQGYNEQFF. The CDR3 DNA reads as TGTGCCAGCAGTTCGGGACAGGGTTACAATGAGCAGTTCTTC.

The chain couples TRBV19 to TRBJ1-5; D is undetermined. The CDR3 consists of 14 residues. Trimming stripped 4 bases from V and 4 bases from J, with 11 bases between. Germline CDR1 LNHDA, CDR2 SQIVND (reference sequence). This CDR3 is CASSKGLRNQPQHF. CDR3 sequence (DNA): TGTGCCAGTAGTAAAGGACTGAGAAATCAGCCCCAGCATTTT.

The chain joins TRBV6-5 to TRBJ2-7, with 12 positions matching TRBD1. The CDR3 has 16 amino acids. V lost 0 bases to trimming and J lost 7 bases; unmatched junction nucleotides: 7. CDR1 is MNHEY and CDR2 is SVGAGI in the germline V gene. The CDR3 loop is CASSYSRGTGGREQYF. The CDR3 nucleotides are TGTGCCAGCAGTTACTCGAGAGGGACAGGGGGCCGGGAGCAGTACTTC.

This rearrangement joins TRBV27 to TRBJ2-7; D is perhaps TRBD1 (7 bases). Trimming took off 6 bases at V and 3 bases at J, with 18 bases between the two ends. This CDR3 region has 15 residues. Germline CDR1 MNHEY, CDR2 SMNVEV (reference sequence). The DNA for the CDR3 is TGTGCCAGCAGCCGGGGGAACAGGGGTCACTACGAGCAGTACTTC. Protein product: CASSRGNRGHYEQYF.

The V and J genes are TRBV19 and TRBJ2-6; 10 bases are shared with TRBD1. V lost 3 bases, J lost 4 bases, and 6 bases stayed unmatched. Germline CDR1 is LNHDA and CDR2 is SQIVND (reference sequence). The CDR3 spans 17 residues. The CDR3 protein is CASSMTGGASGANVLTF. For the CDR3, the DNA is TGTGCCAGTAGTATGACAGGGGGCGCTTCGGGGGCCAACGTCCTGACTTTC. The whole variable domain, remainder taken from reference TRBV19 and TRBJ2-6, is DGGITQSPKYLFRKEGQNVTLSCEQNLNHDAMYWYRQDPGQGLRLIYYSQIVNDFQKGDIAEGYSVSREKKESFPLTVTSAQKNPTAFYLCASSMTGGASGANVLTFGAGSRLTVL.

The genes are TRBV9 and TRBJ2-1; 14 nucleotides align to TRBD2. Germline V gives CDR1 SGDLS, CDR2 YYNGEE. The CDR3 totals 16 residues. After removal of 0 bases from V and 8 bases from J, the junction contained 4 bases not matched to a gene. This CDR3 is CASSVVGTSGSYEQFF. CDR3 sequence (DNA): TGTGCCAGCAGCGTAGTTGGGACTAGCGGGAGTTATGAGCAGTTCTTC.

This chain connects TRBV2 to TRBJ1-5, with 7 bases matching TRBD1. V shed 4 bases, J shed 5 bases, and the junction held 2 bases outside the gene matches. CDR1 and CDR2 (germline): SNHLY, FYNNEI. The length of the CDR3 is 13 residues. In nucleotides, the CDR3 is TGTGCCAGCAGTGCGGGACAGTATCAGCCCCAGCATTTT. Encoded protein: CASSAGQYQPQHF. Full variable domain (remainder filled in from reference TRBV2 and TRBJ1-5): EPEVTQTPSHQVTQMGQEVILRCVPISNHLYFYWYRQILGQKVEFLVSFYNNEISEKSEIFDDQFSVERPDGSNFTLKIRSTKLEDSAMYFCASSAGQYQPQHFGDGTRLSIL.

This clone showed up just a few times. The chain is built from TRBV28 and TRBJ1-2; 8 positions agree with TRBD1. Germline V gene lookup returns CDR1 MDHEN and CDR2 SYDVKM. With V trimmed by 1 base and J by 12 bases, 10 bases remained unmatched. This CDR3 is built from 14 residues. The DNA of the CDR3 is TGTGCCAGCAGTTTATTTTTCCCAGGGGGCGCAAACACCTTC. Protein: CASSLFFPGGANTF.

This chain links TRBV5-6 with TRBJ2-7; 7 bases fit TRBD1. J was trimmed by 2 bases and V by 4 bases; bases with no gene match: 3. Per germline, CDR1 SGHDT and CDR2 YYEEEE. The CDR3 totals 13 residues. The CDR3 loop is CASSHRGTYEQYF. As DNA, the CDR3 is TGTGCCAGCAGCCACAGGGGTACCTACGAGCAGTACTTC.